This section outlines one TCR beta chain sequence together with its context. Its antigen is unidentified. This specimen belongs to a study of CD8+ T cells in alopecia areata. Study details: Tofacitinib administration to treated patients was oral, at 5 to 10 mg twice daily.

V was clipped by 2 bases and J by 4 bases, with 15 bases between them. CDR1 is GTSNPN and CDR2 is SVGIG in the germline V gene (reference sequence). The CDR3 totals 15 residues. Regarding treatment: oral pan-JAK inhibitor, 5-10 mg twice daily. General observations from the study: Among the top 100, expanded CD8+ clones were significantly decreased by tofacitinib, as was scalp clonality. Clonality exceeded that of normal scalp in lesional scalp, most notably in alopecia totalis/universalis.

Following RNA extraction, reverse transcription yielded cDNA that acted as the sequencing template. TCRdb's copy holds only in-frame clones and misses some; the assay was immunoSEQ multiplex PCR. The table lists a few hundred thousand clones, approximately 57% of them singletons. The rearrangement joins TRBV30 to TRBJ2-1; D unresolved. The clonotype was recovered from a human donor with alopecia areata. The sample consisted of CD4+ T cells sorted from blood, taken at week 4, from a patient treated with tofacitinib. The chain's CDR3 is CAWSRSELLYNEQFF. For the CDR3, the DNA is TGTGCCTGGAGTAGGTCCGAATTGCTTTACAATGAGCAGTTCTTC.